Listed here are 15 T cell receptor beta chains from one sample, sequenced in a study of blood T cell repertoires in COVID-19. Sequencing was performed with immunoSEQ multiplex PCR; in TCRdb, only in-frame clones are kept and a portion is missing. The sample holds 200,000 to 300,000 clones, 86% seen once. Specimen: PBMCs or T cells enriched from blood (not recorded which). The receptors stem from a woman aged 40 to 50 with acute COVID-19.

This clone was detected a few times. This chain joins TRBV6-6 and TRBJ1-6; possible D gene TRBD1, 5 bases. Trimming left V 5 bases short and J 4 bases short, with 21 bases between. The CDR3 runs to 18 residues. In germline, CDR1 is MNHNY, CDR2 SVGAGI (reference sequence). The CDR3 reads CASSPTIVTGSYNSPLHF. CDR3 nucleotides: TGTGCCAGCAGTCCTACCATCGTAACAGGTTCATATAATTCACCCCTCCACTTT.

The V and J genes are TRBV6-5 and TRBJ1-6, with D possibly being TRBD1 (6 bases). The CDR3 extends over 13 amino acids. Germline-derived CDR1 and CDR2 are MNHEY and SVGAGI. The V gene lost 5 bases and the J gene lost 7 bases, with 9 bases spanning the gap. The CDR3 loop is CASSPQGNSPLHF. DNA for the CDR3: TGTGCCAGCAGTCCACAGGGCAATTCACCCCTCCACTTT.

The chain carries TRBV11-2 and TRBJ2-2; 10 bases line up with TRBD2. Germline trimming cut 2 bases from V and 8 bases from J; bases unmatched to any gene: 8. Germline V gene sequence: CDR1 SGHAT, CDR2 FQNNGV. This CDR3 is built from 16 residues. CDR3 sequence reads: CASSLRGTSEDGELFF. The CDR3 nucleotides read TGTGCCAGCAGCTTAAGGGGGACTAGCGAGGATGGGGAGCTGTTTTTT. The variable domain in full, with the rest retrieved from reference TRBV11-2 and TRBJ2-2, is EAGVAQSPRYKIIEKRQSVAFWCNPISGHATLYWYQQILGQGPKLLIQFQNNGVVDDSQLPKDRFSAERLKGVDSTLKIQPAKLEDSAVYLCASSLRGTSEDGELFFGEGSRLTVL.

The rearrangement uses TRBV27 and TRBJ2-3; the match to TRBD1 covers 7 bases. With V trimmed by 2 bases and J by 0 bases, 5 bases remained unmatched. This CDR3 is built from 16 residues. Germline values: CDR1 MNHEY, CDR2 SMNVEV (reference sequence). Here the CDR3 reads CASSLMTGNSTDTQYF. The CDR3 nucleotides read TGTGCCAGCAGTTTAATGACAGGGAATAGCACAGATACGCAGTATTTT.

DNA for the CDR3: TGTGCCAGCAGCTTTTCCGGGACTAGCGTTTCCTACGAGCAGTACTTC. This codes for CASSFSGTSVSYEQYF. The chain couples TRBV11-3 to TRBJ2-7; 10 positions match TRBD2. The CDR3 runs 16 residues. The J segment lost 1 base and the V segment lost 3 bases, leaving 6 bases of the junction unmatched. Germline CDR1 SGHNT, CDR2 YENEEA. The variable domain in full, completed from reference TRBV11-3 and TRBJ2-7, reads EAGVVQSPRYKIIEKKQPVAFWCNPISGHNTLYWYLQNLGQGPELLIRYENEEAVDDSQLPKDRFSAERLKGVDSTLKIQPAELGDSAVYLCASSFSGTSVSYEQYFGPGTRLTVT.

The CDR3 DNA is TGTGCCAGCAGCCAAGGAGGCGGGAGGGCCGGGTACGAGCAGTACTTC. Protein sequence: CASSQGGGRAGYEQYF. The V gene is TRBV4-2, the J gene TRBJ2-7; 9 bases are shared with TRBD2. This CDR3 is built from 16 residues. The V and J ends lost 1 base and 4 bases, in that order; junction bases with no gene match: 8. Germline CDR1 and CDR2: LGHNA and YNFKEQ.

This CDR3 is CASSISQNPYGYTF. CDR3 sequence (DNA): TGTGCCAGTAGTATTTCACAAAACCCCTATGGCTACACCTTC. The V gene is TRBV19, the J gene TRBJ1-2; D remains unclear. The CDR3 totals 14 residues. CDR1 LNHDA and CDR2 SQIVND come from the germline V gene (reference sequence). Trimming took off 3 bases at V and 4 bases at J, with 12 bases between the two ends.

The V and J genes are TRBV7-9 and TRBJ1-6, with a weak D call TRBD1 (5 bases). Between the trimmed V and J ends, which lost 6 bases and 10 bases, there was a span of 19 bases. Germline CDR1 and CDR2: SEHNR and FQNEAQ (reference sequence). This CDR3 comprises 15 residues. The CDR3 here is CASSFLGGEGSPLHF. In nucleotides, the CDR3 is TGTGCCAGCAGTTTTTTGGGGGGAGAAGGCTCACCCCTCCACTTT.

CDR3 coding DNA: TGTGCCAGCAGCTTACTCACAGGGGGAGCGAGGAACATTCAGTACTTC. This sequence encodes CASSLLTGGARNIQYF. V usage is TRBV11-3 and J usage is TRBJ2-4, with 8 bases aligning to TRBD1. Germline values: CDR1 SGHNT, CDR2 YENEEA. Germline trimming cut 2 bases from V and 7 bases from J; bases unmatched to any gene: 10. The CDR3 runs 16 residues.

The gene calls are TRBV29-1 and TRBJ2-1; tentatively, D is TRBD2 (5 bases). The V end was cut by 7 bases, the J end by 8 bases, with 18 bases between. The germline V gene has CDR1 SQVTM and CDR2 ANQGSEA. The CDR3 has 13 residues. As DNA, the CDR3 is TGCAGCGCCGATAGGGAGAGGTTCTATGAGCAGTTCTTC. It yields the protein CSADRERFYEQFF.

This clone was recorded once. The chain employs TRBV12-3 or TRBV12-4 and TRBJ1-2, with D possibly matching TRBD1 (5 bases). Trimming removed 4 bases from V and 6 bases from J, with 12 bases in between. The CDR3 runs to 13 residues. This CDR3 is CASSSQGSNGYTF. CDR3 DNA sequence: TGTGCCAGCAGTTCTCAGGGATCTAATGGCTACACCTTC.

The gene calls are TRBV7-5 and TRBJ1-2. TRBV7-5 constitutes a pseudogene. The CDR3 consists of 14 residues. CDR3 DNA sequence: TGTGCCAGAAGCGCAACCGCGGTAGTGTGGGGCTACACCTTC. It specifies CARSATAVVWGYTF.

The DNA for the CDR3 is TGTGCCAGCAGTTCCGGGACTAGCGGATACAATGAGCAGTTCTTC. It yields the protein CASSSGTSGYNEQFF. This chain joins TRBV7-6 and TRBJ2-1, with 11 bases fitting TRBD2. The CDR3 spans 15 residues. Germline CDR1 SGHVS, CDR2 FNYEAQ. V gave up 6 bases and J gave up 4 bases; unmatched junction bases: 5.

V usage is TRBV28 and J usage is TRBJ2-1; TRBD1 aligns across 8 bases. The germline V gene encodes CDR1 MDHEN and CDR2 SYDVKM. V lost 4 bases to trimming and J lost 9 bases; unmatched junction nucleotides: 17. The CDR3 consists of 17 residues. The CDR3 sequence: CASSSVGQGTLGFEQFF. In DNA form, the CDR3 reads TGTGCCAGCAGTTCCGTAGGACAGGGAACATTAGGGTTTGAGCAGTTCTTC.

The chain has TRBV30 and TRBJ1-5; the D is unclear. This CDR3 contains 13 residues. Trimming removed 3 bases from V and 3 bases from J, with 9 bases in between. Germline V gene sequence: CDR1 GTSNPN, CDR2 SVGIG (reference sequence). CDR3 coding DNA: TGTGCCTGGAGCGCGGCAGTCAATCAGCCCCAGCATTTT. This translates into CAWSAAVNQPQHF.